This passage covers 28 T cell receptor beta chains from one sample sequenced in a study of tumor-infiltrating lymphocytes in primary liver carcinoma. With a constant-region primer, TCR beta cDNA was made from approximately 520 ng of total RNA. Modified slightly, ARM-PCR produced TCR beta libraries over three nested multiplex PCR rounds. PCR rounds one and two used TRBV1-TRBV30 forward primers with a C-beta reverse primer for 9 to 10 cycles each. TCRdb redid the calling of the multiplex PCR reads with MiXCR, one entry per CDR3 protein. The data hold fewer than 90,000 distinct CDR3 sequences, with about three quarters observed a single time. Taking about 19-32 mg of unsorted bulk tissue, the authors co-extracted RNA and DNA. Sequencing was performed on liver tumor tissue from sampling region 1. The subset here: tumor region T1, superior pole. The receptors come from a middle-aged man with primary liver carcinoma and hepatitis B virus infection.

Concerning this clonotype itself: A junction boundary mismatches the germline segment, possibly from a read error. The chain employs TRBV11-2 and TRBJ2-1; D might be TRBD1 (6 bases). The CDR3 sequence is 13 residues long. Germline CDR1 SGHAT, CDR2 FQNNGV. Here the CDR3 DNA reads TGCGCCAGCAGCGCAGATAGGGGGAATGAGCAGTTCTTC. Protein sequence: CASSADRGNEQFF. Full variable domain (outside the CDR3, taken from reference TRBV11-2 and TRBJ2-1): EAGVAQSPRYKIIEKRQSVAFWCNPISGHATLYWYQQILGQGPKLLIQFQNNGVVDDSQLPKDRFSAERLKGVDSTLKIQPAKLEDSAVYLCASSADRGNEQFFGPGTRLTVL.

This clonotype was found many times. The V gene is TRBV28, the J gene TRBJ2-1, with 12 bases that match TRBD2. V was clipped by 8 bases and J by 11 bases; unmatched bases: 4. This CDR3 has 12 residues. CDR1 MDHEN and CDR2 SYDVKM come from the germline V gene. The CDR3 nucleotides are TGTGCCAGCTTGACTAGCGGGAGACAGCAGTTCTTC. Amino acid sequence: CASLTSGRQQFF.

For this clonotype: A much more abundant neighbour one base away suggests this may be a read error. The chain combines TRBV28 with TRBJ2-7, with D hard to call. Germline CDR1 MDHEN, CDR2 SYDVKM. V dropped 9 bases and J dropped 3 bases, with 18 bases sitting between them. The CDR3 totals 14 residues. The CDR3 region has the DNA TGTGCCAGGAGTCCACCGGAGAGCCTCTACGAGCAGTACTTC. Its translation: CARSPPESLYEQYF.

This clonotype was seen only once. The CDR3 ends on some other residue instead of the conserved phenylalanine or tryptophan, so this is likely a read error. This chain joins TRBV6-1 and TRBJ2-7, with TRBD1 matching 7 bases. Germline lookup yields CDR1 MNHNS and CDR2 SASEGT. The CDR3 runs 12 residues. J lost 7 bases, V lost 7 bases, and 7 bases had no gene match. The DNA for the CDR3 is TGTGCCAGCACTTCGACAGGGTATGAGCAGTACTTA. This translates into CASTSTGYEQYL.

This sequence joins TRBV30 and TRBJ1-1; the match to TRBD1 covers 9 bases. After removal of 8 bases from V and 4 bases from J, the junction contained 5 bases not matched to a gene. The germline V gene encodes CDR1 GTSNPN and CDR2 SVGIG (reference sequence). CDR3 length: 12 amino acids. This CDR3 is CANRQGGTEAFF. The CDR3, as DNA: TGTGCCAACCGACAGGGGGGCACTGAAGCTTTCTTT.

As concerns this clonotype: Without the conserved terminal phenylalanine or tryptophan, this CDR3 likely stems from a read error. The chain couples TRBV12-3 or TRBV12-4 to TRBJ2-1, with 11 bases that match TRBD2. The length of the CDR3 is 14 residues. With 7 bases clipped from V and 9 bases from J, the junction kept 8 bases outside the gene matches. The CDR3 spells CASMTSGIMGEQFL. The CDR3 nucleotides are TGTGCCAGCATGACTAGCGGGATAATGGGTGAGCAGTTCCTT.

In its sample, this clonotype was seen a few times. Since a much larger clone is just one base distant, this may be a read error. This CDR3 fails to terminate in the conserved phenylalanine or tryptophan, so it likely reflects a read error. The chain has TRBV28 and TRBJ2-7; TRBD1 matches at 9 bases. From germline, CDR1 is MDHEN and CDR2 SYDVKM. Trimming cost V 4 bases and J 4 bases; bases outside gene matches: 5. The CDR3 covers 14 residues. The CDR3: CASSWDREEYEQYS. The CDR3 DNA reads as TGTGCCAGCAGTTGGGACAGGGAAGAGTACGAGCAGTACTCC.

This rearrangement joins TRBV11-1 to TRBJ2-3, with D possibly called TRBD1 or TRBD2 (5 bases each). Looked up from germline, CDR1 is SGHAT and CDR2 is FQDESV (reference sequence). Trimming left V 8 bases short and J 4 bases short, with 16 bases between. The CDR3 is 14 residues long. This CDR3 is CASVRGAGSDTQYF. The CDR3 DNA reads TGTGCCAGCGTGAGGGGAGCTGGCTCAGATACGCAGTATTTT.

Worth noting for this clonotype: A junction end diverges from the germline sequence, so it may reflect a read error. The genes are TRBV12-3 or TRBV12-4 and TRBJ2-3, with D possibly being TRBD1 or TRBD2 (5 bases each). This CDR3 is built from 13 residues. The CDR3 DNA follows: TGTGCCAGCAGTGGGGACGGCACAGATACACAGTATTTT. Translated: CASSGDGTDTQYF.

To note about this clonotype: One junction end does not reproduce the germline sequence, and a read error may be involved. The chain combines TRBV6-5 with TRBJ1-3; D might be TRBD1 (5 bases). CDR3 size: 15 residues. CDR1 MNHEY and CDR2 SVGAGI come from the germline V gene. CDR3 in DNA: TGTACCAGCAGTTTCAGGGCCGGCTCTGGAAACACCATATATTTT. This encodes CTSSFRAGSGNTIYF.

The rearrangement links TRBV19 to TRBJ1-2; D ambiguous. The CDR3 is made up of 16 amino acids. Germline V gives CDR1 LNHDA, CDR2 SQIVND (reference sequence). V was trimmed by 5 bases and J by 3 bases, leaving 19 bases between them. CDR3 sequence: CASSLRALRSDYGYTF. CDR3 DNA sequence: TGTGCCAGTAGTTTACGGGCCCTTCGGTCTGACTATGGCTACACCTTC. The full variable domain, with the rest looked up from reference TRBV19 and TRBJ1-2, is DGGITQSPKYLFRKEGQNVTLSCEQNLNHDAMYWYRQDPGQGLRLIYYSQIVNDFQKGDIAEGYSVSREKKESFPLTVTSAQKNPTAFYLCASSLRALRSDYGYTFGSGTRLTVV.

Details on this clonotype: The junction departs from germline at one end; a sequencing error may be responsible. This sequence joins TRBV5-6 and TRBJ2-7; 7 nucleotides agree with TRBD1. Germline CDR1 reads SGHDT; CDR2 reads YYEEEE. The CDR3 is 14 amino acids. CDR3 coding DNA: TGTGCCAGCACCCGGACAGGTCGACCCTACGAACAGTACTTC. Translated: CASTRTGRPYEQYF.

In the case of this clonotype: Because it lacks the conserved phenylalanine or tryptophan at the end, this CDR3 is likely a read error. The chain joins TRBV11-2 to TRBJ2-2; D gene ambiguous. This CDR3 is built from 16 residues. The V end lost 6 bases, the J end lost 5 bases, and 19 bases lay between the germline ends. CDR1 is SGHAT and CDR2 is FQNNGV in the germline V gene. CDR3 protein: CASSFEDHDRTGELFS. CDR3 nucleotides: TGTGCCAGCAGTTTTGAAGACCATGATAGGACCGGGGAGCTGTTTTCT.

A remark on this clonotype: Relative to the germline gene, one junction end is altered; a read error may explain this. The chain links TRBV6-6 to TRBJ1-1, with 9 bases that match TRBD1. The CDR3 extends over 16 amino acids. Germline V CDR1 and CDR2: MNHNY, SVGAGI (reference sequence). In nucleotides, the CDR3 is TGTGCCAGCAGTTGCTCGACAGGGGGGTCGAGGATTGAAGCTTTCTTC. Translating gives CASSCSTGGSRIEAFF.

The rearrangement uses TRBV29-1 and TRBJ1-1, with a weak D call TRBD1 (6 bases). The CDR3 contains 13 residues. The V gene's germline CDR1 is SQVTM and CDR2 ANQGSEA. CDR3 sequence: CNVTQGGDTEAFF. The CDR3 DNA reads TGCAACGTGACACAGGGCGGGGACACTGAAGCTTTCTTT.

This clonotype showed up many times. The CDR3 spells CATGTRVYEQYF. The CDR3 DNA sequence: TGTGCCACTGGGACAAGAGTTTACGAGCAGTACTTC. This chain uses TRBV6-5 with TRBJ2-7; D might be TRBD1 (6 bases). The CDR3 is 12 residues long. V lost 10 bases, J lost 4 bases, and 14 bases lay in between. Germline CDR1 reads MNHEY; CDR2 reads SVGAGI.

As regards this clonotype: One junction end disagrees with the germline gene, perhaps due to a read error. V is TRBV6-5 and J is TRBJ2-4; TRBD1 matches at 10 bases. Germline values: CDR1 MNHEY, CDR2 SVGAGI. The CDR3 has 15 amino acids. The CDR3 DNA is TGTGTCAGCAGTTCCCCGGGACAGGGGATGAACATTCAGTACTTC. Translation: CVSSSPGQGMNIQYF.

Notes on this clonotype: One base away lies a much larger clone, so this may be a sequencing read error. The CDR3 DNA reads as TGCGCCAGCAGCTTGGCGGTCGGGCAGCTGAACACTGAAGGTTTCTTT. This gives the protein CASSLAVGQLNTEGFF. J is TRBJ1-1 and V is TRBV5-1; D call uncertain. The germline gives CDR1 SGHRS, CDR2 YFSETQ. CDR3 size: 16 residues. The whole variable domain, remainder taken from reference TRBV5-1 and TRBJ1-1, is KAGVTQTPRYLIKTRGQQVTLSCSPISGHRSVSWYQQTPGQGLQFLFEYFSETQRNKGNFPGRFSGRQFSNSRSEMNVSTLELGDSALYLCASSLAVGQLNTEGFFGQGTRLTVV.

This clonotype was observed a handful of times. The chain links TRBV29-1 to TRBJ2-1, with TRBD2 matching over 10 bases. After removal of 4 bases from V and 8 bases from J, the junction contained 8 bases not matched to a gene. This CDR3 has 14 residues. Germline CDR1 reads SQVTM; CDR2 reads ANQGSEA. In nucleotides, the CDR3 is TGCAGCGTTGCGAGCGGGGGGGGGTGCGATGAGCAGTTCTTC. Protein: CSVASGGGCDEQFF.

This chain connects TRBV6-4 to TRBJ2-3; D remains ambiguous. The end of the DNA fits TRBJ1-5 better, so the J call may be wrong. CDR3 length equals 15 residues. Germline V lookup: CDR1 MRHNA, CDR2 SNTAGT. CDR3 residues: CASSEFGRVTDTQHF. The CDR3 nucleotides are TGTGCCAGCAGTGAATTCGGGAGGGTCACAGATACGCAGCATTTT.

Note on this clonotype: The junction does not match germline at one end; this may be a read error. The V call is TRBV11-2, the J call TRBJ2-5, with a tentative D call TRBD2 (5 bases). The CDR3 extends over 17 amino acids. The V gene's germline CDR1 is SGHAT and CDR2 FQNNGV. The CDR3 here is CASSLVRGSSRQETQYF. The CDR3 DNA is TGCGCCAGCAGCTTAGTCCGTGGGAGCAGTCGGCAAGAGACCCAGTACTTC.

CDR3 DNA: TGTGCCAGCAGGTCGGGTGTAGTGGAGCCCACTGAAGCTTTCTTT. Protein sequence: CASRSGVVEPTEAFF. The chain links TRBV6-6 to TRBJ1-1; D is undetermined. Trimming cost V 6 bases and J 4 bases, with 18 bases left between them. The CDR3 loop spans 15 amino acids. Germline V lookup: CDR1 MNHNY, CDR2 SVGAGI (reference sequence).

Regarding this clonotype: The missing conserved phenylalanine or tryptophan at the end of this CDR3 makes a read error likely. The chain has TRBV5-4 and TRBJ2-1; D unclear. In germline, CDR1 is SGHNT, CDR2 YYREEE (reference sequence). The CDR3 consists of 15 residues. DNA for the CDR3: TGCGCCAGCAGCGCCGGTTACAGCTCCTACAATGAGCAGTTCTTG. This encodes CASSAGYSSYNEQFL.

With regard to this clonotype: At one end the junction does not follow the germline gene, possibly because of a read error. V usage is TRBV6-5 and J usage is TRBJ2-1; D may be TRBD2 (5 bases). The CDR3 spans 16 residues. Germline V CDR1 and CDR2: MNHEY, SVGAGI. The CDR3 bases are TGTGTCAGCAGACGCGGCGCGGGTGATTCCTACGATGAGCAGTTCTTC. Its protein product is CVSRRGAGDSYDEQFF.

This rearrangement joins TRBV6-2 or TRBV6-3 to TRBJ2-1; the match to TRBD2 covers 7 bases. The CDR3 runs 16 residues. The V gene's germline CDR1 is MNHEY and CDR2 SVGEGT. CDR3 loop: CTNSYWGRDSYNEQFF. CDR3 DNA sequence: TGTACCAATAGTTACTGGGGGAGGGACTCCTACAATGAGCAGTTCTTC.

For this clonotype: Relative to the germline gene, one junction end is altered; a read error may explain this. DNA for the CDR3: TGCGCTAGCAGCCAGACTAGCGGCTCAGGGGCCAACCTCCTGACTTTC. Its translation: CASSQTSGSGANLLTF. The rearrangement links TRBV4-1 to TRBJ2-6; 9 bases agree with TRBD2. The CDR3 runs 16 residues. Germline CDR1 is MGHRA and CDR2 is YSYEKL.

As for this clonotype: A read error may produce the germline difference seen at one junction end. V is TRBV10-3 and J is TRBJ2-5, with D tentatively TRBD1 (6 bases). Per the germline V gene, CDR1 is ENHRY and CDR2 is SYGVKD. The CDR3 is 14 residues long. This CDR3 is CAIEEQGPQETKYF. DNA of the CDR3: TGTGCCATCGAGGAACAGGGACCCCAAGAGACCAAGTACTTC.

Concerning this clonotype: The germline gene is not matched at one end of the junction; a read error may be the cause. The V call is TRBV6-2 or TRBV6-3, the J call TRBJ2-7; weak D call: TRBD1 (5 bases). This CDR3 contains 13 residues. Germline V gene sequence: CDR1 MNHEY, CDR2 SVGEGT. The CDR3 DNA follows: TGTGCCAGCAACCTCTCGGACAACTACGAGCAATACTTC. Amino acid sequence: CASNLSDNYEQYF.